This T cell receptor (beta chain) was identified in a study of CD8+ T cells in alopecia areata. Study background: Oral tofacitinib (5 to 10 mg twice daily) was administered to treated patients. Study outcomes and limitations: Among the top 100, expanded CD8+ clones, as well as scalp clonality, were significantly decreased by tofacitinib.

Indicated treatment: oral pan-JAK inhibitor, 5-10 mg twice daily. PBMC-derived CD4+ and CD8+ T cells were sorted. CDR1 is SGHRS, CDR2 YFSETQ, per germline. The V segment lost 0 bases and the J segment 1 base; nucleotides outside the gene matches: 4. CDR3 size: 17 residues. This clone has a single count. Its matching antigen is unknown. Following RNA extraction, reverse transcription yielded cDNA that acted as the sequencing template. Sequenced by immunoSEQ multiplex PCR; TCRdb stores in-frame clones only, minus some. The sample yields fewer than 150,000 clones, roughly 82% seen once. The rearrangement links TRBV5-1 to TRBJ2-5; TRBD1 matches 12 bases. Source: CD8+ T cells sorted from blood, taken at week 4, from a patient treated with tofacitinib. The source is a human donor with alopecia areata. CDR3 region: CASSLAGTGGFQETQYF. CDR3 sequence (DNA): TGCGCCAGCAGCTTGGCGGGGACAGGGGGCTTCCAAGAGACCCAGTACTTC.